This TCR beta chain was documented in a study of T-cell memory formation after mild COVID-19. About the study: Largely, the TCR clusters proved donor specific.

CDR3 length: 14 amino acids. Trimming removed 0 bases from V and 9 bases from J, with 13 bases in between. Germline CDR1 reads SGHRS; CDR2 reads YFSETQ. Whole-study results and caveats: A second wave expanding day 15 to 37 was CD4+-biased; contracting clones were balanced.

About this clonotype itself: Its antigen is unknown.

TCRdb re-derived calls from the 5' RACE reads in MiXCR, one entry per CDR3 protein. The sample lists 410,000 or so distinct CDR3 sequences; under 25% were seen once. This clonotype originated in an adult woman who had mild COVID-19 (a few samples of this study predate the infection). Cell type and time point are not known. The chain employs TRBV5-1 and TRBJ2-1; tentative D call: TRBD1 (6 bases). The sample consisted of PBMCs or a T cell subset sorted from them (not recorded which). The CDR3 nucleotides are TGCGCCAGCAGCTTGGACAGGGCGGATGGTGAGCAGTTCTTC. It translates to CASSLDRADGEQFF.